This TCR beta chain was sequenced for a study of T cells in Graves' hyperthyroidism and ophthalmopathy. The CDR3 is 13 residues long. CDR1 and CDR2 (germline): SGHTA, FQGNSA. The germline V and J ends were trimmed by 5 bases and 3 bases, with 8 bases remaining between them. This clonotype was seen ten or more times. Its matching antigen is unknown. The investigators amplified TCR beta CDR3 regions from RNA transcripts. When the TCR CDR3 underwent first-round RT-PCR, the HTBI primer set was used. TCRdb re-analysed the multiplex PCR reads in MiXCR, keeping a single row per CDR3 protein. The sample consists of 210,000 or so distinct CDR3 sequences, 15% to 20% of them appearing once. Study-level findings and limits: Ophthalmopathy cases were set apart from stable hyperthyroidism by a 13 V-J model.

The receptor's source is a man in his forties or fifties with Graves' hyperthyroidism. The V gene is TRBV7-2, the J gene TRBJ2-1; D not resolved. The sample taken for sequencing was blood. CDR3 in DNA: TGTGCCAGCAGCAAAGCGCGCTACAATGAGCAGTTCTTC. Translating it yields CASSKARYNEQFF.